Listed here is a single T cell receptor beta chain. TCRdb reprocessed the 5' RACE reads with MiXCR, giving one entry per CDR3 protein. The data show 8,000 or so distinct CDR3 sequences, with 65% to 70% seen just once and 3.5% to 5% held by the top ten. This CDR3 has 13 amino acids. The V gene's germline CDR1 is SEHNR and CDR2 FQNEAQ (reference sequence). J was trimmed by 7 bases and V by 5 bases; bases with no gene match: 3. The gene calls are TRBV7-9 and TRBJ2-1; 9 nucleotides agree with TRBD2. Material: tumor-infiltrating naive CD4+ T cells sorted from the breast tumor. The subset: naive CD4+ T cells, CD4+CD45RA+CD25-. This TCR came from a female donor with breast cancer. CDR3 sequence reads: CASSQSGRNEQFF. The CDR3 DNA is TGTGCCAGCAGCCAAAGCGGGAGGAATGAGCAGTTCTTC.